This TCR beta chain was identified in a study of post-analysis software for immune sequencing data. Study as a whole: The patients showed relapsing-remitting, secondary progressive and progressive-relapsing multiple sclerosis courses. Whole-study results and caveats: Four or five TRBV segments (TRBV5-6, TRBV5-1 and TRBV20-1 among them) occurred more frequently in patients than in controls. Same-batch preparations were strongly co-clustered by F measure. Among multiple sclerosis patients, normalized Chao1 diversity was significantly below that of controls.

In regard to this clonotype: The antigen remains undetermined.

V shed 6 bases, J shed 2 bases, and the junction held 7 bases outside the gene matches. CDR3 length equals 14 residues. Unique molecular identifiers tagged the TCR beta cDNA libraries. Once roughly 0.95 to 10 million T cells were used, roughly 0.5 million cDNA molecules resulted. Each CDR3 protein gets one entry after TCRdb re-called the PCR reads with MiXCR. The table records about 820,000 distinct CDR3 sequences, approximately 53% of them present only once. The chain has TRBV12-3 or TRBV12-4 and TRBJ2-7; TRBD2 matches at 7 bases. The sequence was obtained from a girl under 18 with multiple sclerosis. Source material: blood. Here the CDR3 DNA reads TGTGCCAGCAGCTCCCCTGGACTAGCCTACGAGCAGTACTTC. It encodes CASSSPGLAYEQYF.